These 10 T cell receptor beta chains originate from one sample sequenced in a study of blood T cell repertoires in COVID-19. The repertoire was sequenced with immunoSEQ multiplex PCR; TCRdb's copy has only in-frame clones and lacks some. There are over 250,000 clones in the sample; roughly 80% occur only once, and less than 5.5% lies in the top ten. Specimen: PBMCs or T cells enriched from blood (not recorded which). The receptors derive from a man aged 35 to 55 who had been exposed to COVID-19.

The genes are TRBV5-1 and TRBJ2-7, with D uncertain. This CDR3 region has 12 residues. V dropped 4 bases and J dropped 3 bases, with 8 bases sitting between them. CDR1 is SGHRS, CDR2 YFSETQ, per germline. The DNA of the CDR3 is TGCGCCAGCAGCAATCCAGGCTACGAGCAGTACTTC. This sequence encodes CASSNPGYEQYF.

This chain uses TRBV29-1 with TRBJ2-7; no definite D call. Germline CDR1 reads SQVTM; CDR2 reads ANQGSEA. There are 13 residues in the CDR3. V lost 0 bases, J lost 6 bases, and 12 bases lay in between. The CDR3 sequence is CSVEDLGESEQYF. For the CDR3, the DNA is TGCAGCGTTGAAGATTTAGGAGAAAGCGAGCAGTACTTC.

The V gene is TRBV5-5, the J gene TRBJ1-4; D call uncertain. V was trimmed by 1 base and J by 0 bases, leaving 4 bases between them. Germline V lookup: CDR1 SGHKS, CDR2 YYEKEE (reference sequence). CDR3 length equals 14 residues. DNA for the CDR3: TGTGCCAGCAGCTTGCAGTCAACTAATGAAAAACTGTTTTTT. Protein sequence: CASSLQSTNEKLFF.

This sequence joins TRBV19 and TRBJ1-2; 8 bases fit TRBD1. The CDR3 contains 14 residues. Germline V lookup: CDR1 LNHDA, CDR2 SQIVND (reference sequence). J lost 4 bases, V lost 5 bases, and 6 bases had no gene match. The CDR3 region is CASSSAGGLYGYTF. CDR3 bases: TGTGCCAGTAGTTCGGCAGGGGGCCTCTATGGCTACACCTTC. The entire variable domain, with the rest obtained from reference TRBV19 and TRBJ1-2, is as follows: DGGITQSPKYLFRKEGQNVTLSCEQNLNHDAMYWYRQDPGQGLRLIYYSQIVNDFQKGDIAEGYSVSREKKESFPLTVTSAQKNPTAFYLCASSSAGGLYGYTFGSGTRLTVV.

The chain links TRBV11-2 to TRBJ2-2; 9 positions agree with TRBD1. V dropped 5 bases and J dropped 0; count of bases not matched to a gene: 4. Germline CDR1 SGHAT, CDR2 FQNNGV. CDR3 length equals 16 residues. CDR3 sequence: CASSVGTGSNTGELFF. The CDR3 nucleotides read TGTGCCAGCAGCGTCGGGACAGGGTCGAACACCGGGGAGCTGTTTTTT. Based on the CDR3 plus reference TRBV11-2 and TRBJ2-2, the full variable domain is EAGVAQSPRYKIIEKRQSVAFWCNPISGHATLYWYQQILGQGPKLLIQFQNNGVVDDSQLPKDRFSAERLKGVDSTLKIQPAKLEDSAVYLCASSVGTGSNTGELFFGEGSRLTVL.

The chain uses TRBV6-1 and TRBJ1-5; no clear D gene. Germline assignment: CDR1 MNHNS and CDR2 SASEGT. Trimming shortened V by 3 bases and J by 6 bases, and 15 bases separated the two germline ends. The CDR3 consists of 15 residues. CDR3 loop: CASSEGPPGGQPQHF. CDR3 in DNA: TGTGCCAGCAGTGAGGGTCCCCCTGGAGGTCAGCCCCAGCATTTT.

This chain uses TRBV27 with TRBJ1-1, with 8 bases matching TRBD1. Germline V lookup: CDR1 MNHEY, CDR2 SMNVEV (reference sequence). Trimming cost V 4 bases and J 3 bases; bases outside gene matches: 4. The CDR3 length is 14 residues. The CDR3 is CASSSGQGYTEAFF. DNA of the CDR3: TGTGCCAGCAGTTCTGGACAGGGTTACACTGAAGCTTTCTTT.

V is TRBV20-1 and J is TRBJ2-5, with 7 bases lining up with TRBD2. The CDR3 runs 16 residues. The germline gives CDR1 DFQATT, CDR2 SNEGSKA (reference sequence). J was trimmed by 3 bases and V by 3 bases; bases with no gene match: 13. The CDR3 loop is CSASRYGMGGKETQYF. The DNA for the CDR3 is TGCAGTGCTAGTCGGTATGGAATGGGAGGGAAAGAGACCCAGTACTTC.

The rearrangement uses TRBV6-5 and TRBJ2-7; D uncertain. The CDR3 runs to 11 residues. In germline, CDR1 is MNHEY, CDR2 SVGAGI. Trimming removed 4 bases at V and 4 bases at J, with 5 bases between. The CDR3 region is CASSSIYEQYF. Written as DNA, the CDR3 is TGTGCCAGCAGTTCTATTTACGAGCAGTACTTC.

The gene calls are TRBV19 and TRBJ2-5; 10 bases map to TRBD1. Germline CDR1 reads LNHDA; CDR2 reads SQIVND (reference sequence). The V segment lost 5 bases and the J segment 3 bases; nucleotides outside the gene matches: 3. The CDR3 sequence is 14 residues long. CDR3 DNA sequence: TGTGCCAGTAGTCCTGGGACAGGGGAAGAGACCCAGTACTTC. It encodes CASSPGTGEETQYF.